Sequencing of this T cell receptor beta chain was carried out in a study of cytomegalovirus exposure and HLA in healthy donors. The V and J ends lost 4 bases and 5 bases, in that order; junction bases with no gene match: 7. CDR1 and CDR2 from the germline V gene are SQVTM and ANQGSEA. The CDR3 is made up of 14 amino acids. Details on this clone: Antigen unknown.

Assay: immunoSEQ multiplex PCR; the TCRdb copy retains only in-frame clones and omits some. Of approximately 120,000 clones listed, about 93% were seen once; the top ten hold less than 1.5%. Study-wide results and limits: Accounts indicate the classifier identified cytomegalovirus status with strong specificity and sensitivity.

Sequenced material: PBMCs. The gene calls are TRBV29-1 and TRBJ2-1, with 8 bases aligning to TRBD2. The sequence was collected from a woman between 18 and 29 years old in good health and CMV-seronegative. CDR3: CSVGISGANNEQFF. The CDR3 region has the DNA TGCAGCGTTGGTATTAGCGGGGCAAACAATGAGCAGTTCTTC.